The 17 T cell receptor beta chains reported below all come from one sample, sequenced in a study of T cells in localized non-small cell lung cancer. Measured with immunoSEQ multiplex PCR; TCRdb has only the in-frame clones, and not every one. The sample has 50,000 or so clones, over 75% seen once. Sequencing was performed on peripheral blood, taken before any cancer treatment. These receptors all come from a female donor older than 55 with stage II squamous cell lung carcinoma.

In its sample, this clone was seen once. This chain connects TRBV18 to TRBJ1-4; D remains ambiguous. The CDR3 extends over 16 amino acids. CDR1 is KGHSH and CDR2 is LQKENI in the germline V gene. V was shortened by 6 bases and J by 8 bases, with 22 bases between the two germline ends. This CDR3 is CASSRWRGAGEEKLFF. In DNA, the CDR3 is TGTGCCAGCTCCAGGTGGAGAGGCGCCGGGGAAGAAAAACTGTTTTTT.

This clone showed up just a few times. V gene TRBV5-6 combines with J gene TRBJ2-3; D assignment may be TRBD1 or TRBD2 (5 bases each). V was trimmed by 2 bases and J by 1 base, leaving 11 bases between them. Germline CDR1 reads SGHDT; CDR2 reads YYEEEE. CDR3 length equals 15 residues. CDR3 sequence: CASSFLRGRTDTQYF. For the CDR3, the DNA is TGTGCCAGCAGCTTTTTGAGGGGCCGCACAGATACGCAGTATTTT.

The chain is built from TRBV4-2 and TRBJ2-1, with D maybe TRBD2 (6 bases). The CDR3 covers 15 residues. Looked up from germline, CDR1 is LGHNA and CDR2 is YNFKEQ. Trimming left V 0 bases short and J 7 bases short, with 13 bases between. The CDR3: CASSQESGDGNEQFF. The CDR3 coding sequence is TGTGCCAGCAGCCAAGAATCGGGGGACGGTAATGAGCAGTTCTTC.

This sequence joins TRBV5-4 and TRBJ1-4, with 7 bases lining up with TRBD1. Germline V lookup: CDR1 SGHNT, CDR2 YYREEE (reference sequence). The CDR3 loop spans 16 amino acids. The trim removed 3 bases at V and 4 bases at J, leaving 9 bases unmatched. This CDR3 reads CASSSRKGASNEKLFF. CDR3 DNA: TGTGCCAGCAGCTCAAGGAAGGGGGCTAGTAATGAAAAACTGTTTTTT.

In its sample, this clone was seen once. Here the CDR3 reads CASRRGTGSGTDTQYF. The DNA for the CDR3 is TGTGCCAGCAGGCGGGGGACAGGGAGCGGGACAGATACGCAGTATTTT. The chain recombines TRBV27 with TRBJ2-3; TRBD1 agrees at 9 bases. The CDR3 consists of 16 residues. Germline V gene lookup returns CDR1 MNHEY and CDR2 SMNVEV (reference sequence). Trimming removed 6 bases from V and 3 bases from J; junction bases left unmatched: 10.

The rearrangement links TRBV28 to TRBJ1-3; D gene unclear. Germline V CDR1 and CDR2: MDHEN, SYDVKM. The CDR3 has 15 residues. V lost 1 base and J 3 bases, leaving 10 bases between the germline ends. The CDR3 sequence is CASSLSPALGNTIYF. The CDR3 DNA is TGTGCCAGCAGTTTATCCCCTGCCCTTGGAAACACCATATATTTT.

DNA for the CDR3: TGTGCCAGTAGTATTGGCGGCGGGGCAGGAGAGACCCAGTACTTC. Its translation is CASSIGGGAGETQYF. The rearrangement joins TRBV19 to TRBJ2-5, with a weak D call TRBD2 (6 bases). Germline assignment: CDR1 LNHDA and CDR2 SQIVND (reference sequence). There are 15 residues in the CDR3. V lost 3 bases, J lost 4 bases, and 15 bases lay in between.

This chain uses TRBV7-7 with TRBJ2-5; 10 bases match TRBD1. J lost 3 bases, V lost 2 bases, and 3 bases had no gene match. This CDR3 has 15 amino acids. Germline-derived CDR1 and CDR2 are SSHAT and FNYEAQ (reference sequence). The CDR3 protein is CASSLSGTGEETQYF. The CDR3 DNA reads TGTGCCAGCAGCTTATCAGGGACAGGGGAAGAGACCCAGTACTTC.

The chain employs TRBV25-1 and TRBJ2-2, with 7 nucleotides matching TRBD1. Germline V gene lookup returns CDR1 MGHDK and CDR2 SYGVNS. Trimming cost V 4 bases and J 6 bases; bases outside gene matches: 5. CDR3 size: 14 residues. The CDR3 DNA reads as TGTGCCAGCAGTGTGACAGGGATATCCGGGGAGCTGTTTTTT. Its protein is CASSVTGISGELFF.

The genes are TRBV18 and TRBJ1-4; 7 bases are shared with TRBD1. After removal of 2 bases from V and 8 bases from J, the junction contained 8 bases not matched to a gene. This CDR3 has 15 amino acids. CDR1 and CDR2 (germline): KGHSH, LQKENI. The CDR3 is CASSPGARGSEKLFF. The CDR3 DNA sequence: TGTGCCAGCTCACCAGGGGCCAGGGGGAGCGAAAAACTGTTTTTT. The full variable domain, with the rest looked up from reference TRBV18 and TRBJ1-4, is NAGVMQNPRHLVRRRGQEARLRCSPMKGHSHVYWYRQLPEEGLKFMVYLQKENIIDESGMPKERFSAEFPKEGPSILRIQQVVRGDSAAYFCASSPGARGSEKLFFGSGTQLSVL.

This chain joins TRBV29-1 and TRBJ1-5; TRBD1 matches at 9 bases. Per the germline V gene, CDR1 is SQVTM and CDR2 is ANQGSEA. After removal of 6 bases from V and 6 bases from J, the junction contained 6 bases not matched to a gene. The length of the CDR3 is 13 residues. The CDR3, as DNA: TGCAGCGTGACACAGGGGGCGGGTCAGCCCCAGCATTTT. Amino acid sequence: CSVTQGAGQPQHF.

The CDR3 sequence: CASSPGQVYTGELFF. The CDR3 DNA reads as TGTGCCAGCAGCCCAGGACAGGTTTACACCGGGGAGCTGTTTTTT. The chain recombines TRBV9 with TRBJ2-2; 7 nucleotides align to TRBD1. The CDR3 runs to 15 residues. Germline V gives CDR1 SGDLS, CDR2 YYNGEE. Trimming at V came to 4 bases and at J to 3 bases, leaving 6 bases not matched to a gene.

The rearrangement joins TRBV7-3 to TRBJ1-6; D is undetermined. Trimming shortened V by 5 bases and J by 0 bases, and 5 bases separated the two germline ends. Germline CDR1 is SGHTA and CDR2 is FQGTGA. There are 14 residues in the CDR3. This CDR3 is CASSPGSYNSPLHF. As DNA, the CDR3 is TGTGCCAGCAGCCCAGGCTCCTATAATTCACCCCTCCACTTT.

As concerns this clone: A read error is the likely source, as a far larger clone sits one nucleotide away. This sample includes further DNA sequences coding for the same CDR3. The chain has TRBV6-1 and TRBJ2-3; D is ambiguous. This CDR3 spans 12 amino acids. Germline V gene lookup returns CDR1 MNHNS and CDR2 SASEGT. V lost 3 bases, J lost 0 bases, and 1 base lay in between. CDR3 DNA sequence: TGTGCCAGCAGTGACAGCACAGATACGCAGTATTTT. This gives the protein CASSDSTDTQYF.

The gene calls are TRBV27 and TRBJ2-2; 8 nucleotides agree with TRBD1. The germline V gene has CDR1 MNHEY and CDR2 SMNVEV (reference sequence). Trimming removed 6 bases from V and 6 bases from J; junction bases left unmatched: 21. This CDR3 has 19 residues. The CDR3 DNA reads TGTGCCAGCAGCTCAAGGTTAGGGAGAGACAGGGGTGGATCCGGGGAGCTGTTTTTT. Protein product: CASSSRLGRDRGGSGELFF.

The table lists this clone with a few counts. This CDR3 is CASSLEPGTNTEAFF. The CDR3 bases are TGTGCCAGCAGCTTGGAGCCAGGAACGAACACTGAAGCTTTCTTT. The genes are TRBV5-6 and TRBJ1-1, with D unresolved. Germline loops: CDR1 SGHDT, CDR2 YYEEEE. Trimming cost V 0 bases and J 1 base, with 10 bases left between them. The CDR3 extends over 15 amino acids.

V is TRBV6-1 and J is TRBJ2-3; no clear D. Deletions cut 3 bases from V and 1 base from J, with 8 bases between. Germline CDR1 is MNHNS and CDR2 is SASEGT. The CDR3 is 14 residues long. The CDR3 region is CASSEVVGTDTQYF. The CDR3 DNA sequence: TGTGCCAGCAGTGAGGTGGTTGGCACAGATACGCAGTATTTT.